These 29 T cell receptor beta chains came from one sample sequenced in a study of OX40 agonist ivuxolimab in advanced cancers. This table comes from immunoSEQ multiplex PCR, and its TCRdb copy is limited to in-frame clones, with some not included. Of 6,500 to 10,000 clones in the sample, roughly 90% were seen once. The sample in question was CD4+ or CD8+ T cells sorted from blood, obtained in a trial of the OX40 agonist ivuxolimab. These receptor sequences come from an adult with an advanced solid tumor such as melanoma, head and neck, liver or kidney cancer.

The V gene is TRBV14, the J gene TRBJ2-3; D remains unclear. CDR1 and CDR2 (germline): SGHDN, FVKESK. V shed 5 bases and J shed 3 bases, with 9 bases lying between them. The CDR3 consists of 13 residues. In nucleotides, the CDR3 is TGTGCCAGCAGCGTCTATTATACAGATACGCAGTATTTT. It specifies CASSVYYTDTQYF.

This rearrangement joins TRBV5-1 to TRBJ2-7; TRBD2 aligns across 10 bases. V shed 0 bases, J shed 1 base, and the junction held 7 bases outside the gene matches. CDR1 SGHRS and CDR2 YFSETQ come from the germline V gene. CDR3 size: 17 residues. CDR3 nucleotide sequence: TGCGCCAGCAGCTTGGGCCGACTAGCGGGCCCGTCCTACGAGCAGTACTTC. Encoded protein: CASSLGRLAGPSYEQYF.

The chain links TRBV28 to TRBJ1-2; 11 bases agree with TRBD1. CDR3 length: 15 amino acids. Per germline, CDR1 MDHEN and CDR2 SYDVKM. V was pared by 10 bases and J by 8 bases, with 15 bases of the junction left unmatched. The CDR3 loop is CATSGTGGLRDGYTF. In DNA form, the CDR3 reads TGTGCCACCTCCGGGACAGGGGGACTCCGCGACGGCTACACCTTC.

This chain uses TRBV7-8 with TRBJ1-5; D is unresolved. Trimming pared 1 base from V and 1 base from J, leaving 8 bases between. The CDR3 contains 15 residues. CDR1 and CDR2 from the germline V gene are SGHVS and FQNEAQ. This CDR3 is CASSLGAASNQPQHF. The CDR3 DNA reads TGTGCCAGCAGCTTAGGGGCAGCGAGCAATCAGCCCCAGCATTTT.

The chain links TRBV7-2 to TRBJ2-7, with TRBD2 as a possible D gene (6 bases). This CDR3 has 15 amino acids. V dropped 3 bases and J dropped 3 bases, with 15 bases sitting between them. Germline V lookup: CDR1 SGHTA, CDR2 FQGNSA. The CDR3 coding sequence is TGTGCCAGCAGCTTCCCCACTAGCCTTCTCTACGAGCAGTACTTC. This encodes CASSFPTSLLYEQYF. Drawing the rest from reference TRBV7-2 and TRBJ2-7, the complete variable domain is GAGVSQSPSNKVTEKGKDVELRCDPISGHTALYWYRQSLGQGLEFLIYFQGNSAPDKSGLPSDRFSAERTGGSVSTLTIQRTQQEDSAVYLCASSFPTSLLYEQYFGPGTRLTVT.

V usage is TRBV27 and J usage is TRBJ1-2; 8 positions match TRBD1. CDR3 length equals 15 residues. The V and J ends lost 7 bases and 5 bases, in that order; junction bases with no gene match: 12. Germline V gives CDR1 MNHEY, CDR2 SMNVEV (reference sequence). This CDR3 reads CASTSRTGKGYGYTF. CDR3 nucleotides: TGTGCCAGCACCTCCAGGACAGGGAAGGGGTATGGCTACACCTTC.

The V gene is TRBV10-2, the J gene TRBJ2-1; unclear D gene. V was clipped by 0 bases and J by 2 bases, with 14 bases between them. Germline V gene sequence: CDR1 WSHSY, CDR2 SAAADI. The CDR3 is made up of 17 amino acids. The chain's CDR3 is CASSESNRFSTYNEQFF. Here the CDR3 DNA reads TGCGCCAGCAGTGAGTCGAATAGGTTCAGTACCTACAATGAGCAGTTCTTC.

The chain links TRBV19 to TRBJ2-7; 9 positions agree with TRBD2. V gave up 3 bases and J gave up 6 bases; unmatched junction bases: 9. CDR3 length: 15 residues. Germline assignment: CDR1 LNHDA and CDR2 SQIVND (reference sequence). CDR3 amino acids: CASSILSGSDSEQYF. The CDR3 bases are TGTGCCAGTAGTATTCTTAGCGGGAGTGACAGCGAGCAGTACTTC.

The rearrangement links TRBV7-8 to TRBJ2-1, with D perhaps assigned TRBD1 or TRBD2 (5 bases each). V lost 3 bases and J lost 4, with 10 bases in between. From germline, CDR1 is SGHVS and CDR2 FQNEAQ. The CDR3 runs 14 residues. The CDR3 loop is CASSFRDPYNEQFF. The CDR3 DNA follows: TGTGCCAGCAGCTTCAGGGACCCGTACAATGAGCAGTTCTTC.

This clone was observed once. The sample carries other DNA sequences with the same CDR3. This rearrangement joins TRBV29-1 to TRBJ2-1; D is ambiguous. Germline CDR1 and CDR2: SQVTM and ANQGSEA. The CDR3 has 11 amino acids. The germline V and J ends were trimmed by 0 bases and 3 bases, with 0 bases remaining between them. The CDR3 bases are TGCAGCGTTGAAGACTACAATGAGCAGTTCTTC. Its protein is CSVEDYNEQFF.

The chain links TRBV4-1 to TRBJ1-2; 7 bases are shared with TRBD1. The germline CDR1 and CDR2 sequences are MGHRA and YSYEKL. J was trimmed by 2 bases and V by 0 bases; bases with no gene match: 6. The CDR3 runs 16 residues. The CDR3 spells CASSQDRQGVNYGYTF. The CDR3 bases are TGCGCCAGCAGCCAAGATCGACAGGGCGTGAACTATGGCTACACCTTC.

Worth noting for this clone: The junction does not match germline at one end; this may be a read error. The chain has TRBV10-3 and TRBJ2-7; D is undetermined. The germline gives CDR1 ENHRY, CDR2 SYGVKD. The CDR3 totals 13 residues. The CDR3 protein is CASSDALSYEQYF. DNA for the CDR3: TGTGCCAGCAGTGATGCCCTCTCCTACGAGCAGTACTTC.

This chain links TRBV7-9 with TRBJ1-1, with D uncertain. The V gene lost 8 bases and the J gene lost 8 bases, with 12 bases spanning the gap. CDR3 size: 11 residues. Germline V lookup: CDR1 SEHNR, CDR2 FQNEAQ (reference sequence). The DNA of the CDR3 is TGTGCCAGCGCGTTCGTTACCGAAGCTTTCTTT. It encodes CASAFVTEAFF.

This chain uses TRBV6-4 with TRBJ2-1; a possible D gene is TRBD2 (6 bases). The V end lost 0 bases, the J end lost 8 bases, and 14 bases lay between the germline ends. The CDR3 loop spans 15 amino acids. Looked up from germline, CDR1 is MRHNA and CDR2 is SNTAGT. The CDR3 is CASSDSGGTGDEQFF. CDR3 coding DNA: TGTGCCAGCAGTGACTCTGGCGGGACTGGGGATGAGCAGTTCTTC.

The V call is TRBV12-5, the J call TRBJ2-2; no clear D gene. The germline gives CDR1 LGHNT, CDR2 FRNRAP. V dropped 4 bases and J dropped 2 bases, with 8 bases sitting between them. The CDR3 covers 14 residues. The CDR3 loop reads CASGSSVNTGELFF. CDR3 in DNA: TGTGCTAGTGGTTCGAGCGTCAACACCGGGGAGCTGTTTTTT.

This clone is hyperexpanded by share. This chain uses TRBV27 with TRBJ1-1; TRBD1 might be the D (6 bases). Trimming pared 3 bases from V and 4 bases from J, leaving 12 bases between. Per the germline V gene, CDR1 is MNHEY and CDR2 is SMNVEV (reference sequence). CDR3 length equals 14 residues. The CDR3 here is CASSFEGGGTEAFF. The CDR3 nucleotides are TGTGCCAGCAGTTTTGAGGGGGGCGGCACTGAAGCTTTCTTT.

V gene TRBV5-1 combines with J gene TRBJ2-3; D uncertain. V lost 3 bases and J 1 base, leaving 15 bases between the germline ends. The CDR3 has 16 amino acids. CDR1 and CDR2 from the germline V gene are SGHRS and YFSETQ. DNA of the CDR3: TGCGCCAGCAGCTCCGAAGTGGTAATCGGCACAGATACGCAGTATTTT. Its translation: CASSSEVVIGTDTQYF. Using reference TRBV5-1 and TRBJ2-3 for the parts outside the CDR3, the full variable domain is KAGVTQTPRYLIKTRGQQVTLSCSPISGHRSVSWYQQTPGQGLQFLFEYFSETQRNKGNFPGRFSGRQFSNSRSEMNVSTLELGDSALYLCASSSEVVIGTDTQYFGPGTRLTVL.

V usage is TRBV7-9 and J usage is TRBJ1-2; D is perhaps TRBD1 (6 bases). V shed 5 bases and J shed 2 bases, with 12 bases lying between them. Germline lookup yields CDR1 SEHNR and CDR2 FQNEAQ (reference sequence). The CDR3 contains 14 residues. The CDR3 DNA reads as TGTGCCAGCAGCGGAGGACAGATGAACTATGGCTACACCTTC. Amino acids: CASSGGQMNYGYTF.

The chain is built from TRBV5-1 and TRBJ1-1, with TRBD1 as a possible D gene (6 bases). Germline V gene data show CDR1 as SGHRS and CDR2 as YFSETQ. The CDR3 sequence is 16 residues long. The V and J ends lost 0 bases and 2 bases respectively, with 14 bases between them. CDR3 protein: CASSLAIGGPNTEAFF. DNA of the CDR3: TGCGCCAGCAGCTTGGCCATCGGGGGCCCTAACACTGAAGCTTTCTTT.

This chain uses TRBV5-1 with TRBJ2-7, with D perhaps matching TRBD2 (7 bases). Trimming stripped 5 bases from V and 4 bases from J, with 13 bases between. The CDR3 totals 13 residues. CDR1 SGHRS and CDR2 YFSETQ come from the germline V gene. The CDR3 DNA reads TGCGCCAGCAGGCTAGGGGGGGATTACGAGCAGTACTTC. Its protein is CASRLGGDYEQYF.

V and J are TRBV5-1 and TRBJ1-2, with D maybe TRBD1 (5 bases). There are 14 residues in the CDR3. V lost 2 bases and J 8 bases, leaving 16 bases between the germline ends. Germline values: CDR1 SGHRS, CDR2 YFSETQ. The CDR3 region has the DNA TGCGCCAGCAGCTTTGATACAGGTGGAGACGGCTACACCTTC. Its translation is CASSFDTGGDGYTF. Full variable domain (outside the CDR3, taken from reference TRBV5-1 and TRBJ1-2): KAGVTQTPRYLIKTRGQQVTLSCSPISGHRSVSWYQQTPGQGLQFLFEYFSETQRNKGNFPGRFSGRQFSNSRSEMNVSTLELGDSALYLCASSFDTGGDGYTFGSGTRLTVV.

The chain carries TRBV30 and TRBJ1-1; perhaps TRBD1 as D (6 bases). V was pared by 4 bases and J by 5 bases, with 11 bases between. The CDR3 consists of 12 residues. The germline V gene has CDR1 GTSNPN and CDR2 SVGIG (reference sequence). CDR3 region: CAWTGGSTEAFF. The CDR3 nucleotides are TGTGCCTGGACTGGGGGCTCTACTGAAGCTTTCTTT.

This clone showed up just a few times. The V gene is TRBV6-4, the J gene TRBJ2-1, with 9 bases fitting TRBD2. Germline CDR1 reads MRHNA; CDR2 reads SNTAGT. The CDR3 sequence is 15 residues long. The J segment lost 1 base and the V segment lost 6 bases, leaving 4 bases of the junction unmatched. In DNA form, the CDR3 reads TGTGCCAGCAGCTTTCTAGCGGGATCCTACAATGAGCAGTTCTTC. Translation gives CASSFLAGSYNEQFF.

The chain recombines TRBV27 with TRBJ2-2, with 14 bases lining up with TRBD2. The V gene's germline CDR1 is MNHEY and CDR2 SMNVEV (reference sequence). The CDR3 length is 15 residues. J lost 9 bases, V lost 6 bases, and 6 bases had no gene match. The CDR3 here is CASSPGTSGSRELFF. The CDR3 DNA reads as TGTGCCAGCAGCCCCGGGACTAGCGGGAGCCGGGAGCTGTTTTTT.

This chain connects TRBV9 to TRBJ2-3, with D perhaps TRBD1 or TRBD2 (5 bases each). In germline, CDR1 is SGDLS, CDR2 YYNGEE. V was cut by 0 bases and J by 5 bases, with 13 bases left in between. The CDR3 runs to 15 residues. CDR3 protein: CASSVAGGSGDTQYF. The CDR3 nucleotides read TGTGCCAGCAGCGTAGCTGGGGGTTCTGGAGATACGCAGTATTTT.

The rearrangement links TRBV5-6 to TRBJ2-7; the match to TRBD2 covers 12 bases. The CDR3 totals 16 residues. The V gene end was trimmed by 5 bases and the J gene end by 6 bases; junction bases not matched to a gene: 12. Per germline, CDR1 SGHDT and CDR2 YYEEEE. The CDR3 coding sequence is TGTGCCAGCAGAGACGGTCTAGCGGGAGGGCCGGGCGAGCAGTACTTC. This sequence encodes CASRDGLAGGPGEQYF.

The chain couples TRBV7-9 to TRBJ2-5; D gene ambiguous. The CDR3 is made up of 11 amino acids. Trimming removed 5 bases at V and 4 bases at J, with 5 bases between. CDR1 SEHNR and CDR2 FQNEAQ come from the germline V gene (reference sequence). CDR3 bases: TGTGCCAGCAGCGCTCGAGAGACCCAGTACTTC. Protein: CASSARETQYF.

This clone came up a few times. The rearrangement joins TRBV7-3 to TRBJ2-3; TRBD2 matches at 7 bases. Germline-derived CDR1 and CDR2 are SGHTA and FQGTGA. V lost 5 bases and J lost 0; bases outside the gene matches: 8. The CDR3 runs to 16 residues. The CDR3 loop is CASSLGLVPSTDTQYF. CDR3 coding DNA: TGTGCCAGCAGCCTCGGACTAGTGCCTAGCACAGATACGCAGTATTTT.

The chain's CDR3 is CASSQDVNGRSYEQYF. The CDR3 DNA reads as TGTGCCAGCAGCCAAGATGTTAACGGTCGCTCCTACGAGCAGTACTTC. The V call is TRBV4-2, the J call TRBJ2-7; D is unclear. V shed 0 bases and J shed 0 bases, with 12 bases lying between them. The CDR3 sequence is 16 residues long. Germline V gives CDR1 LGHNA, CDR2 YNFKEQ.